This passage covers 13 T cell receptor beta chains from one sample sequenced in a study of T cell responses to AZD1222 COVID-19 vaccine. Assay used: immunoSEQ multiplex PCR; TCRdb lists only in-frame clones, some missing. This sample carries 95,000 to 130,000 clones, over 75% of them seen once, and the ten largest clones take roughly 3.7%. The starting material was peripheral blood, obtained on day 0 of MenACWY control vaccination. Source of these receptors: an adult in good health.

The gene calls are TRBV3-1 (or the pseudogene TRBV3-2) and TRBJ2-7, with D perhaps matching TRBD1 (6 bases). Per germline, CDR1 LGHDT and CDR2 YNNKEL (reference sequence). This CDR3 comprises 14 residues. Trimming stripped 4 bases from V and 7 bases from J, with 17 bases between. CDR3 residues: CASSRAGADGEQYF. The DNA for the CDR3 is TGTGCCAGCAGCCGGGCAGGGGCGGATGGGGAGCAGTACTTC.

The chain recombines TRBV30 with TRBJ2-7; D is perhaps TRBD2 (6 bases). The length of the CDR3 is 13 residues. V lost 0 bases and J lost 5, with 11 bases in between. Germline V gives CDR1 GTSNPN, CDR2 SVGIG (reference sequence). The CDR3 DNA reads TGTGCCTGGAGTGTAGGAGGGAGTCACGAGCAGTACTTC. Translation: CAWSVGGSHEQYF.

The rearrangement joins TRBV7-2 to TRBJ1-6, with D possibly matching TRBD1 (5 bases). Germline V gives CDR1 SGHTA, CDR2 FQGNSA. This CDR3 spans 16 amino acids. V lost 4 bases, J lost 10 bases, and 20 bases lay in between. CDR3 sequence: CASSSKRVTRGSPLHF. Here the CDR3 DNA reads TGTGCCAGCAGCTCAAAAAGGGTCACCCGGGGCTCACCCCTCCACTTT.

The chain recombines TRBV5-1 with TRBJ1-1; 8 positions match TRBD1. The CDR3 totals 14 residues. Unmatched junction bases numbered 3, after V lost 4 bases and J lost 1 base. CDR1 and CDR2 from the germline V gene are SGHRS and YFSETQ. Here the CDR3 DNA reads TGCGCCAGCAGCAACGACAGGGGGAACACTGAAGCTTTCTTT. Translation gives CASSNDRGNTEAFF.

The chain recombines TRBV7-8 with TRBJ2-3, with D perhaps being TRBD1 or TRBD2 (6 bases each). The CDR3 extends over 18 amino acids. Trimming left V 3 bases short and J 2 bases short, with 21 bases between. Germline CDR1 is SGHVS and CDR2 is FQNEAQ. The CDR3, as DNA: TGTGCCAGCAGCTTGAAGTTATCGGGGGCCCCCTACACAGATACGCAGTATTTT. Protein product: CASSLKLSGAPYTDTQYF. Combining the CDR3 with reference TRBV7-8 and TRBJ2-3 gives the whole variable domain GAGVSQSPRYKVAKRGQDVALRCDPISGHVSLFWYQQALGQGPEFLTYFQNEAQLDKSGLPSDRFFAERPEGSVSTLKIQRTQQEDSAVYLCASSLKLSGAPYTDTQYFGPGTRLTVL.

This rearrangement joins TRBV1 to TRBJ2-7; the table's D call, TRBD1, has no DNA check behind it. TRBV1 is designated a pseudogene. This CDR3 comprises 13 residues. CDR3 protein: CTSRQGCPTKQYF. Here the CDR3 DNA reads TGCACCAGCAGACAGGGGTGCCCTACGAAGCAGTACTTC.

This clone was detected only once. The V and J genes are TRBV5-4 and TRBJ2-3, with TRBD1 matching over 9 bases. The CDR3 is 15 amino acids. Trimming took 3 bases from V and 2 from J; bases not matched to a gene: 4. CDR1 and CDR2 from the germline V gene are SGHNT and YYREEE (reference sequence). CDR3 DNA: TGTGCCAGCAGCTCGGGACAGGGCCCCACAGATACGCAGTATTTT. As protein: CASSSGQGPTDTQYF. The variable domain in full, completed from reference TRBV5-4 and TRBJ2-3, reads ETGVTQSPTHLIKTRGQQVTLRCSSQSGHNTVSWYQQALGQGPQFIFQYYREEENGRGNFPPRFSGLQFPNYSSELNVNALELDDSALYLCASSSGQGPTDTQYFGPGTRLTVL.

The chain links TRBV5-1 to TRBJ2-7; no reliable D call. Trimming pared 1 base from V and 6 bases from J, leaving 11 bases between. This CDR3 is 13 amino acids long. The germline V gene has CDR1 SGHRS and CDR2 YFSETQ. CDR3 DNA: TGCGCCAGCAGCTTGAATTTTCTTGGCGAGCAGTACTTC. It codes for CASSLNFLGEQYF.

The genes are TRBV29-1 and TRBJ2-1, with D perhaps matching TRBD2 (5 bases). Trimming shortened V by 1 base and J by 4 bases, and 11 bases separated the two germline ends. The germline CDR1 and CDR2 sequences are SQVTM and ANQGSEA. The CDR3 extends over 14 amino acids. The CDR3 reads CSVEVRGPYNEQFF. The CDR3 DNA is TGCAGCGTTGAAGTACGAGGGCCTTACAATGAGCAGTTCTTC.

This chain joins TRBV5-4 and TRBJ2-7; D assignment may be TRBD1 or TRBD2 (6 bases each). V lost 3 bases and J 2 bases, leaving 15 bases between the germline ends. Germline-derived CDR1 and CDR2 are SGHNT and YYREEE (reference sequence). The CDR3 length is 15 residues. Written as DNA, the CDR3 is TGTGCCAGCAGCTCCCCGGGGGCAGGGCCCTACGAGCAGTACTTC. Translated, it gives CASSSPGAGPYEQYF.

The chain links TRBV9 to TRBJ2-5; the match to TRBD1 covers 8 bases. V was pared by 0 bases and J by 5 bases, with 6 bases of the junction left unmatched. The CDR3 sequence is 15 residues long. Germline CDR1 SGDLS, CDR2 YYNGEE. The CDR3 DNA is TGTGCCAGCAGCGTAGGGTCCGGGGACAGGGAGACCCAGTACTTC. This gives the protein CASSVGSGDRETQYF.

V and J are TRBV7-9 and TRBJ1-1, with D unclear. Germline V lookup: CDR1 SEHNR, CDR2 FQNEAQ (reference sequence). The CDR3 sequence is 13 residues long. The V and J ends lost 5 bases and 1 base respectively, with 8 bases between them. CDR3 sequence (DNA): TGTGCCAGCAGCCGTACAGAGAACACTGAAGCTTTCTTT. Residues: CASSRTENTEAFF.

There are a few counts of this clone. The rearrangement links TRBV6-5 to TRBJ1-2; D is possibly TRBD1 (5 bases). The length of the CDR3 is 14 residues. Germline-derived CDR1 and CDR2 are MNHEY and SVGAGI. Trimming pared 2 bases from V and 6 bases from J, leaving 13 bases between. The CDR3 region is CASSYLGEADGYTF. The CDR3 DNA follows: TGTGCCAGCAGTTACCTAGGGGAAGCTGATGGCTACACCTTC.